This TCR beta chain was sequenced during a study of blood T cell repertoires in COVID-19. The overall study: Sites in the United States, Italy and Spain provided acute and convalescent COVID-19 samples. The cDNA or gDNA used as material had been derived from T cells, B-cell-depleted T cells, or PBMCs.

Many counts were recorded for this clone. During active infection, Seattle patients enrolled and were then monitored through disease. Per the study methods: Cell counts per sample came from amplifying reference gene primers. Sequencing was performed with immunoSEQ multiplex PCR; in TCRdb, only in-frame clones are kept and a portion is missing. V, J and clone size derive from that table, while D and trimming were established from the DNA sequence. Seen here are hundreds of thousands of clones, around 87% observed once, and the top ten hold nearly 6.5%. The specimen sequenced was peripheral blood. This clonotype was obtained from a woman in her forties or fifties with COVID-19, enrolled during active disease.

The CDR3 nucleotides are TGTGCCAGCTCACCAAAACGAGGCCGGGATACGAACACTGAAGCTTTCTTT. Protein: CASSPKRGRDTNTEAFF. The chain uses TRBV18 and TRBJ1-1; no reliable D call. Germline CDR1 KGHSH, CDR2 LQKENI. This CDR3 has 17 residues. The V end lost 2 bases, the J end lost 1 base, and 17 bases lay between the germline ends.